This note documents a single T cell receptor (beta chain) sequence. This specimen belongs to a study of blood T cell repertoires in COVID-19. Turning to the study itself: The United States, Italy and Spain supplied acute and convalescent COVID-19 samples.

Here immunoSEQ multiplex PCR was the method, and the copy in TCRdb shows in-frame clones only, minus some. The sample includes fewer than 200,000 clones, roughly 88% of them seen just once. Cohort assignment relied on participant-reported clinical history. Recovered participants had two consecutive negative NP/OP PCR tests, healthcare professional clearance, or symptom resolution. The V gene's germline CDR1 is SQVTM and CDR2 ANQGSEA. CDR3 length: 14 residues. The V end lost 4 bases, the J end lost 0 bases, and 13 bases lay between the germline ends. This chain uses TRBV29-1 with TRBJ2-7; TRBD1 might be the D (6 bases). The sample consisted of PBMCs or T cells enriched from blood (not recorded which). The TCR sequence derives from a man in his fifties who had recovered from COVID-19. CDR3 protein: CSVARDTSSYEQYF. The CDR3 region has the DNA TGCAGCGTTGCCCGGGACACCTCCTCCTACGAGCAGTACTTC.